The 14 T cell receptor beta chains in this list originate from one sample, sequenced in a study of T cell responses to AZD1222 COVID-19 vaccine. Measured with immunoSEQ multiplex PCR; TCRdb has only the in-frame clones, and not every one. The sample lists about 100,000 clones; roughly 89% were seen once. The specimen comprised peripheral blood, sampled on day 0 of AZD1222 vaccination. The origin of the receptors is an adult in good health.

The gene calls are TRBV6-1 and TRBJ2-7, with D unclear. Trimming pared 1 base from V and 1 base from J, leaving 11 bases between. CDR1 is MNHNS and CDR2 is SASEGT in the germline V gene. The CDR3 is made up of 15 amino acids. CDR3 nucleotide sequence: TGTGCCAGCAGTGAAGAAGGGCCAGGATCCTACGAGCAGTACTTC. Its protein product is CASSEEGPGSYEQYF.

The chain has TRBV7-9 and TRBJ2-6; no clear D gene. V was clipped by 4 bases and J by 1 base, with 17 bases between them. The CDR3 is 18 residues long. CDR1 and CDR2 from the germline V gene are SEHNR and FQNEAQ (reference sequence). Written as DNA, the CDR3 is TGTGCCAGCAGCTCGTTCGGACGCGTGAGGTCTGGGGCCAACGTCCTGACTTTC. Amino acid sequence: CASSSFGRVRSGANVLTF.

The genes are TRBV9 and TRBJ1-2; possibly TRBD1 for D (5 bases). The CDR3 extends over 15 amino acids. Germline loops: CDR1 SGDLS, CDR2 YYNGEE. Trimming shortened V by 3 bases and J by 4 bases, and 16 bases separated the two germline ends. This chain's CDR3 is CASSETLTGLYGYTF. CDR3 nucleotide sequence: TGTGCCAGCAGCGAGACCCTCACGGGGCTCTATGGCTACACCTTC.

The chain employs TRBV7-6 and TRBJ2-7; 10 bases fit TRBD2. The CDR3 runs to 18 residues. V was pared by 5 bases and J by 0 bases, with 13 bases of the junction left unmatched. Germline CDR1 SGHVS, CDR2 FNYEAQ. The CDR3 spells CASSLGAPLAGSSYEQYF. For the CDR3, the DNA is TGTGCCAGCAGCCTAGGGGCCCCACTAGCGGGGAGCTCCTACGAGCAGTACTTC.

V gene TRBV6-5 combines with J gene TRBJ1-1, with D possibly TRBD1 on 5 matching bases. Germline CDR1 and CDR2: MNHEY and SVGAGI. CDR3 length equals 12 residues. V lost 5 bases, J lost 2 bases, and 6 bases lay in between. The CDR3 protein is CASSQGNTEAFF. The CDR3, as DNA: TGTGCCAGCAGTCAGGGTAACACTGAAGCTTTCTTT.

This rearrangement joins TRBV27 to TRBJ1-5; 10 bases are a match to TRBD1. Trimming took 5 bases from V and 6 from J; bases not matched to a gene: 7. There are 15 residues in the CDR3. CDR1 is MNHEY and CDR2 is SMNVEV in the germline V gene (reference sequence). The CDR3 sequence is CASSAQTGGGQPQHF. The CDR3, as DNA: TGTGCCAGCAGTGCCCAGACAGGGGGCGGTCAGCCCCAGCATTTT.

The gene calls are TRBV6-6 and TRBJ2-1; 8 positions match TRBD1. Germline values: CDR1 MNHNY, CDR2 SVGAGI (reference sequence). J was trimmed by 4 bases and V by 1 base; bases with no gene match: 6. The CDR3 runs to 16 residues. CDR3 loop: CASSYYRTGQYNEQFF. In DNA form, the CDR3 reads TGTGCCAGCAGTTACTATCGGACAGGGCAGTACAATGAGCAGTTCTTC.

The chain carries TRBV7-9 and TRBJ2-3; no clear D. From germline, CDR1 is SEHNR and CDR2 FQNEAQ (reference sequence). V gave up 7 bases and J gave up 4 bases, with 12 bases separating them. This CDR3 is built from 13 residues. The CDR3 DNA reads TGTGCCAGCACCACGATGGGCCCAGATACGCAGTATTTT. Translated, it gives CASTTMGPDTQYF.

Only one count was recorded for this clone. J is TRBJ2-7 and V is TRBV3-1 (or the pseudogene TRBV3-2); D remains ambiguous. The germline V and J ends were trimmed by 4 bases and 5 bases, with 15 bases remaining between them. CDR1 is LGHDT, CDR2 YNNKEL, per germline (reference sequence). CDR3 length: 14 residues. The CDR3 DNA follows: TGTGCCAGCAGCCCGAATGGGCGAAGAGACGAGCAGTACTTC. Protein: CASSPNGRRDEQYF.

DNA of the CDR3: TGTGCCAGCAGTCTCGAGAGGGGACAGACGAAGACCCAGTACTTC. Its translation is CASSLERGQTKTQYF. The V call is TRBV27, the J call TRBJ2-5; TRBD1 agrees at 7 bases. Germline CDR1 and CDR2: MNHEY and SMNVEV (reference sequence). This CDR3 region has 15 residues. Germline trimming cut 5 bases from V and 6 bases from J; bases unmatched to any gene: 12.

V is TRBV4-1 and J is TRBJ1-5; D remains ambiguous. Germline CDR1 is MGHRA and CDR2 is YSYEKL. V was cut by 0 bases and J by 1 base, with 7 bases left in between. This CDR3 is 15 amino acids long. The CDR3 is CASSQEEGSNQPQHF. In DNA, the CDR3 is TGCGCCAGCAGCCAAGAGGAGGGAAGCAATCAGCCCCAGCATTTT.

The rearrangement links TRBV2 to TRBJ2-3; D possibly corresponds to TRBD2 (5 bases). Between the trimmed V and J ends, which lost 6 bases and 2 bases, there was a span of 18 bases. Germline-derived CDR1 and CDR2 are SNHLY and FYNNEI. The CDR3 is made up of 16 amino acids. CDR3 nucleotide sequence: TGTGCCAGCAGGTCAGGACTCTACTATTCCACAGATACGCAGTATTTT. The encoded protein is CASRSGLYYSTDTQYF. Complete variable domain (other parts from reference TRBV2 and TRBJ2-3): EPEVTQTPSHQVTQMGQEVILRCVPISNHLYFYWYRQILGQKVEFLVSFYNNEISEKSEIFDDQFSVERPDGSNFTLKIRSTKLEDSAMYFCASRSGLYYSTDTQYFGPGTRLTVL.

V gene TRBV28 combines with J gene TRBJ1-5; D remains unclear. CDR3 size: 19 residues. V was pared by 5 bases and J by 2 bases, with 25 bases between. Germline V gene data show CDR1 as MDHEN and CDR2 as SYDVKM. The CDR3 sequence: CASSPRQRVRTLGNQPQHF. The CDR3 DNA follows: TGTGCCAGCAGTCCCAGGCAAAGGGTTAGGACTTTGGGCAATCAGCCCCAGCATTTT.

This chain connects TRBV21-1 to TRBJ2-1; the table calls TRBD1, which could not be checked here. TRBV21-1 is classified as a pseudogene. This CDR3 has 16 amino acids. The CDR3 protein is CASSKEDRCDGDEQFF. DNA for the CDR3: TGTGCCAGCAGCAAAGAGGACAGGTGTGATGGGGATGAGCAGTTCTTC.